Listed here are 20 T cell receptor beta chains from one sample, sequenced in a study of blood T cell repertoires in COVID-19. Generated by immunoSEQ multiplex PCR, the TCRdb table keeps only in-frame clones and is missing some. The sample has about 160,000 clones, 92% seen once. Sequencing was carried out using peripheral blood. The receptor set was obtained from a man aged 30-40 years with COVID-19, enrolled during active disease.

This chain joins TRBV5-1 and TRBJ1-2, with D possibly TRBD1 on 5 matching bases. Trimming shortened V by 0 bases and J by 7 bases, and 16 bases separated the two germline ends. Germline V gives CDR1 SGHRS, CDR2 YFSETQ. The CDR3 runs 15 residues. In DNA form, the CDR3 reads TGCGCCAGCAGCTTGGGTTACGGGGGAACAGGTGGCTACACCTTC. Its translation is CASSLGYGGTGGYTF.

V gene TRBV29-1 combines with J gene TRBJ2-1, with 9 positions matching TRBD1. The ends lost 6 bases at V and 2 bases at J; junction bases unmatched: 5. The CDR3 loop spans 14 amino acids. Germline lookup yields CDR1 SQVTM and CDR2 ANQGSEA. In DNA form, the CDR3 reads TGCAGCGTGGGCCGGGACAGGGCCTACAATGAGCAGTTCTTC. This codes for CSVGRDRAYNEQFF.

The chain is built from TRBV7-2 and TRBJ1-2; perhaps TRBD1 as D (5 bases). Trimming removed 5 bases at V and 5 bases at J, with 21 bases between. The CDR3 has 16 residues. The V gene's germline CDR1 is SGHTA and CDR2 FQGNSA. CDR3 nucleotide sequence: TGTGCCAGCAGCCACCAAGGCGGCAGGGCGGGATATGGCTACACCTTC. This translates into CASSHQGGRAGYGYTF.

The chain couples TRBV7-3 to TRBJ2-1, with 12 bases that match TRBD2. The junction had 8 bases not matched to a gene; V was cut back by 4 bases and J by 4 bases. The CDR3 is 17 residues long. Germline values: CDR1 SGHTA, CDR2 FQGTGA. Written as DNA, the CDR3 is TGTGCCAGCAGCTCCCTAGCGGGAGGGCCTGTTTACAATGAGCAGTTCTTC. Residues: CASSSLAGGPVYNEQFF.

The rearrangement uses TRBV19 and TRBJ2-7; 10 positions match TRBD1. The CDR3 contains 14 residues. The trim removed 5 bases at V and 6 bases at J, leaving 7 bases unmatched. The V gene's germline CDR1 is LNHDA and CDR2 SQIVND (reference sequence). Here the CDR3 DNA reads TGTGCCAGTAGTCCGCGGACAGGGGGGCGCGAGCAGTACTTC. Translation: CASSPRTGGREQYF.

The CDR3 bases are TGTGCCAGCAGTTACGCCGGGGTAGGAAGCAGGTATGAAGCTTTCTTT. Translating it yields CASSYAGVGSRYEAFF. The V call is TRBV6-5, the J call TRBJ1-1; D uncertain. The CDR3 is 16 residues long. With 2 bases removed from V and 7 bases from J, the gap between germline ends came to 20 bases. In germline, CDR1 is MNHEY, CDR2 SVGAGI.

The J gene is TRBJ1-3, the V gene TRBV5-1, with D uncertain. Germline lookup yields CDR1 SGHRS and CDR2 YFSETQ. This CDR3 has 15 residues. V was shortened by 5 bases and J by 0 bases, with 12 bases between the two germline ends. CDR3 residues: CASRSSGDSGNTIYF. The CDR3 nucleotides are TGCGCCAGCAGATCATCAGGCGACTCTGGAAACACCATATATTTT.

The rearrangement links TRBV5-4 to TRBJ1-2; TRBD1 matches at 7 bases. The CDR3 is 14 amino acids. V dropped 3 bases and J dropped 2; count of bases not matched to a gene: 4. Germline lookup yields CDR1 SGHNT and CDR2 YYREEE (reference sequence). CDR3 residues: CASSSGGRNYGYTF. The DNA of the CDR3 is TGTGCCAGCAGCTCAGGGGGTAGAAACTATGGCTACACCTTC.

The chain joins TRBV7-3 to TRBJ1-2, with TRBD1 matching 8 bases. The junction had 3 bases not matched to a gene; V was cut back by 5 bases and J by 7 bases. Germline CDR1 and CDR2: SGHTA and FQGTGA. The CDR3 covers 12 residues. The CDR3 is CASSQGQGGYTF. As DNA, the CDR3 is TGTGCCAGCAGCCAAGGACAGGGTGGCTACACCTTC.

This chain connects TRBV7-8 to TRBJ2-5; D might be TRBD1 (7 bases). V was pared by 5 bases and J by 2 bases, with 15 bases between. Germline CDR1 reads SGHVS; CDR2 reads FQNEAQ. The CDR3 has 15 residues. In nucleotides, the CDR3 is TGTGCCAGCAGCCCTTGGCGGGACAGACAAGAGACCCAGTACTTC. Translating gives CASSPWRDRQETQYF.

A word on this clone: The same CDR3 can be traced to other DNA sequences in this sample. The rearrangement uses TRBV27 and TRBJ1-5; TRBD1 might be the D (5 bases). V dropped 5 bases and J dropped 0 bases, with 8 bases sitting between them. The CDR3 totals 14 residues. Germline V gives CDR1 MNHEY, CDR2 SMNVEV (reference sequence). As DNA, the CDR3 is TGTGCCAGCAGTCCCGACAGTAGCAATCAGCCCCAGCATTTT. It encodes CASSPDSSNQPQHF.

This clone was seen only once. This CDR3 reads CATRHRTTSYEQYF. CDR3 nucleotide sequence: TGTGCCACCAGACACAGGACTACTTCCTACGAGCAGTACTTC. V and J are TRBV15 and TRBJ2-7; D might be TRBD2 (6 bases). Germline V gene data show CDR1 as LNHNV and CDR2 as YYDKDF (reference sequence). V was trimmed by 6 bases and J by 1 base, leaving 13 bases between them. The CDR3 is 14 residues long.

The chain carries TRBV4-3 and TRBJ2-1; possibly TRBD1 for D (6 bases). CDR1 is LGHNA, CDR2 YSLEER, per germline. There are 16 residues in the CDR3. Trimming shortened V by 0 bases and J by 1 base, and 10 bases separated the two germline ends. CDR3 in amino acids: CASSQDRGNSYNEQFF. Written as DNA, the CDR3 is TGCGCCAGCAGCCAAGACAGGGGAAATTCCTACAATGAGCAGTTCTTC.

This sequence joins TRBV18 and TRBJ2-3, with 12 bases matching TRBD2. In germline, CDR1 is KGHSH, CDR2 LQKENI. The CDR3 is made up of 15 amino acids. Germline trimming cut 5 bases from V and 2 bases from J; bases unmatched to any gene: 2. CDR3 nucleotide sequence: TGTGCCAGCTCAAGACTAGCGGGGGACACAGATACGCAGTATTTT. Translation gives CASSRLAGDTDTQYF.

This chain links TRBV27 with TRBJ2-7, with 9 bases matching TRBD1. The CDR3 is made up of 14 amino acids. With V trimmed by 5 bases and J by 4 bases, 6 bases remained unmatched. The germline CDR1 and CDR2 sequences are MNHEY and SMNVEV (reference sequence). Written as DNA, the CDR3 is TGTGCCAGCAGTCTCTGGACAGGGGTGTACGAGCAGTACTTC. Protein sequence: CASSLWTGVYEQYF.

The J gene is TRBJ2-3, the V gene TRBV7-9; 10 positions match TRBD1. V lost 5 bases to trimming and J lost 4 bases; unmatched junction nucleotides: 9. CDR3 size: 16 residues. Looked up from germline, CDR1 is SEHNR and CDR2 is FQNEAQ (reference sequence). CDR3 in DNA: TGTGCCAGCAGCATATCCGGGACAGGGGTCTCAGATACGCAGTATTTT. It yields the protein CASSISGTGVSDTQYF. The full variable domain, rest sourced from reference TRBV7-9 and TRBJ2-3, is DTGVSQNPRHKITKRGQNVTFRCDPISEHNRLYWYRQTLGQGPEFLTYFQNEAQLEKSRLLSDRFSAERPKGSFSTLEIQRTEQGDSAMYLCASSISGTGVSDTQYFGPGTRLTVL.

The chain links TRBV19 to TRBJ1-5, with 7 positions matching TRBD1. Germline CDR1 LNHDA, CDR2 SQIVND (reference sequence). V gave up 1 base and J gave up 7 bases; unmatched junction bases: 7. This CDR3 region has 15 residues. CDR3 loop: CASSIGLNRGQPQHF. The CDR3 bases are TGTGCCAGTAGTATAGGCTTAAACAGGGGCCAGCCCCAGCATTTT.

This chain joins TRBV6-5 and TRBJ1-1; 7 positions match TRBD1. CDR1 and CDR2 from the germline V gene are MNHEY and SVGAGI. This CDR3 comprises 15 residues. Trimming at V came to 6 bases and at J to 0 bases, leaving 7 bases not matched to a gene. CDR3 nucleotide sequence: TGTGCCAGCAGCCCCCCCGACAGGGTGAACACTGAAGCTTTCTTT. Protein sequence: CASSPPDRVNTEAFF.

V and J are TRBV6-5 and TRBJ1-3; D might be TRBD1 (5 bases). This CDR3 contains 16 residues. In germline, CDR1 is MNHEY, CDR2 SVGAGI. V gave up 0 bases and J gave up 0 bases, with 9 bases separating them. Here the CDR3 DNA reads TGTGCCAGCAGTTACTCGGCAGGGCCCTCTGGAAACACCATATATTTT. Translating gives CASSYSAGPSGNTIYF.

The rearrangement links TRBV19 to TRBJ2-7; maybe TRBD2 (6 bases). The germline V gene encodes CDR1 LNHDA and CDR2 SQIVND (reference sequence). This CDR3 comprises 13 residues. Trimming stripped 5 bases from V and 6 bases from J, with 14 bases between. The CDR3 is CASSHSEGAEQYF. The CDR3 DNA is TGTGCCAGTAGTCATTCGGAGGGAGCCGAGCAGTACTTC.